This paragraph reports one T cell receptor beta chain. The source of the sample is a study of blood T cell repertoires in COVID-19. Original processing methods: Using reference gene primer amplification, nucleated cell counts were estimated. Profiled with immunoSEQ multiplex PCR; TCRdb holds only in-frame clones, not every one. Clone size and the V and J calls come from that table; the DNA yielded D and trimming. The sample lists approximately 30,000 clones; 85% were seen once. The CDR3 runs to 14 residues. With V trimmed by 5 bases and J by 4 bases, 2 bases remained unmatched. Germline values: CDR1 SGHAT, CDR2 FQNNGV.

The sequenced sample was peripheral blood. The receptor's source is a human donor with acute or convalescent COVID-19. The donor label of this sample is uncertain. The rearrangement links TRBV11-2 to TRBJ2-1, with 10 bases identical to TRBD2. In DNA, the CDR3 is TGTGCCAGCAGCAGGGGACTAGCGTACAATGAGCAGTTCTTC. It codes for CASSRGLAYNEQFF.